This TCR beta chain is drawn from a study of cytomegalovirus exposure and HLA in healthy donors. Overall study findings and caveats: Researchers catalogued some 160 TCR beta chains as cytomegalovirus-associated. Per a later analysis, about 17,000 TCR beta sequences showed association with HLA alleles at 0.05 false discovery rate. Reportedly, fewer N-insertions than the 666-donor mean appeared in an Asian-associated ancestry cluster in a later analysis.

In nominal health when sampled, donors likely had unrecorded immune exposures nonetheless. Researchers ran the PCR with 60 Vbeta and 13 Jbeta primers. Data came from immunoSEQ multiplex PCR; TCRdb stores just in-frame clones and leaves some out. The repertoire holds about 80,000 clones, with about 80% as singletons. As for this clone: Its antigen is undetermined.

Per germline, CDR1 LNHDA and CDR2 SQIVND (reference sequence). The CDR3 consists of 15 residues. V was pared by 1 base and J by 3 bases, with 4 bases of the junction left unmatched. This receptor was taken from a young man in good health and CMV-seronegative. The chain uses TRBV19 and TRBJ2-7; 9 nucleotides line up with TRBD1. Sequencing used PBMCs. The CDR3 reads CASSIGDRAFYEQYF. The CDR3 coding sequence is TGTGCCAGTAGTATAGGGGACAGGGCCTTCTACGAGCAGTACTTC.